The 2 T cell receptor beta chains below were found in one sample sequenced in a study of beta chain features in type 1 diabetes. Sequenced material consisted of expressed TCRB transcripts (all of the isolated RNA was reverse transcribed). Assay: immunoSEQ multiplex PCR; the TCRdb copy retains only in-frame clones and omits some. The sample holds 850,000 to 900,000 clones, under 20% seen once. Sequenced: naive CD4+ T cells from blood. The source is a woman aged 18-30 years in good health.

In this sample, this clone turned up a few times. The chain combines TRBV7-9 with TRBJ2-3; the D is unclear. This CDR3 region has 16 residues. V was clipped by 4 bases and J by 1 base, with 15 bases between them. Germline V CDR1 and CDR2: SEHNR, FQNEAQ (reference sequence). CDR3 sequence: CASSYAGRAGTDTQYF. CDR3 sequence (DNA): TGTGCCAGCAGCTACGCCGGAAGGGCCGGCACAGATACGCAGTATTTT. Supplemented by reference TRBV7-9 and TRBJ2-3, the full variable domain reads DTGVSQNPRHKITKRGQNVTFRCDPISEHNRLYWYRQTLGQGPEFLTYFQNEAQLEKSRLLSDRFSAERPKGSFSTLEIQRTEQGDSAMYLCASSYAGRAGTDTQYFGPGTRLTVL.

The chain uses TRBV20-1 and TRBJ2-7, with D perhaps matching TRBD1 (5 bases). The V end was cut by 4 bases, the J end by 6 bases, with 7 bases between. Per germline, CDR1 DFQATT and CDR2 SNEGSKA (reference sequence). The CDR3 contains 10 residues. The CDR3 region has the DNA TGCAGTGCTAAGGGGTTCGAGCAGTACTTC. Its translation: CSAKGFEQYF.